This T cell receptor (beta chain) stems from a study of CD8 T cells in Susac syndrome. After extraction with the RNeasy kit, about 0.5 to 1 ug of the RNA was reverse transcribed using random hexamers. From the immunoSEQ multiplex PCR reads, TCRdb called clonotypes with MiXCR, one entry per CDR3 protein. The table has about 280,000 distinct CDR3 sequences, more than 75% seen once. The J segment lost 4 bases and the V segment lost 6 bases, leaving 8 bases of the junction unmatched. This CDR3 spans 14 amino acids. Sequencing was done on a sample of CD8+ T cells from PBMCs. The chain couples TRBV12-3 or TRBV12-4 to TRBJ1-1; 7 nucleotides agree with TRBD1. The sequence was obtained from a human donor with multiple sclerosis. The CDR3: CASSTGARGTEAFF. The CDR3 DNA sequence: TGTGCCAGCAGCACAGGGGCCAGGGGCACTGAAGCTTTCTTT.